This TCR beta chain was found in a study of beta chain features in type 1 diabetes (dated by TCRdb to 2016 to 2018). About the investigation overall: Patients and healthy donors did not differ in mean age, gender distribution, total cell number or subset yield. Across all samples, some 100,000,000 sorted cells were examined, and cell number per subset correlated strongly with RNA yield. In the study, recently diagnosed type 1 diabetes patients and matched healthy donors were compared on the TCRB repertoires of their sorted circulating CD4+ T cell subsets. Regulatory and stem cell-like memory subsets were isolated from only 8 patients and about eight healthy donors, whereas naive and central memory subsets came from all 28 donors.

The CDR3 runs 16 amino acids, cysteine and phenylalanine included. The entry retains the CDR3 DNA only, 48 bases that are in frame from base 1. The paper's findings and limits, for the study overall: Type 1 diabetes patients showed a moderate but significant shortening of TCRB CDR3 length in all four CD4+ subsets. Fewer insertions and more nucleotide deletions at VDJ recombination sites were observed in patients with type 1 diabetes, implying thymic rearrangement abnormalities. Because cDNA was sequenced instead of genomic DNA, highly expressing activated cells could be over-represented, though the groups showed no difference in activation or CD3 levels. Shorter templates might have been favored by PCR, but patient and control samples were amplified and corrected together, so both groups would have been affected equally by any skew. Naive, central memory and regulatory TCRB repertoires appeared to be more similar among patients than among healthy donors. Only small numbers of individuals were included in the HLA sub-analyses, which left unresolved whether HLA type had any influence on TCRB rearrangement.

The entire amount of isolated RNA was reverse transcribed using the High Capacity cDNA Reverse Transcription Kit, so the sequenced TCRB transcripts were expressed ones. Deep immunoSEQ sequencing was performed on naive, central memory and regulatory T cell samples, with an average of approximately 3.9 million total reads per sample. Sorted cells were lysed in RLT buffer, and RNA was extracted using DNase-treated RNeasy Micro or Mini kits according to cell number. Each cell subset was processed separately to prevent cross-contamination, with patient and healthy donor samples processed together. The immunoSEQ multiplex PCR was used to amplify TCRB sequences from cDNA, generating 87-bp fragments that spanned the CDR3 region. Amplicons were sequenced on the Illumina HiSeq platform. Turning to the authors' computational methods: Synthetic template baselines were used to correct PCR bias computationally, reads within Hamming distance 2 were collapsed together, and singletons that could not be merged were discarded. Reads were aligned against IMGT to assign V, D and J genes, CDR3 length and insertions or deletions at six rearrangement sites. Within each subset, clonotype counts were normalized to sorted cell number, after which true diversity and Gini coefficients were computed with the tcR R package. The overlap coefficient, calculated on TCRB nucleotide sequences, was used to quantify repertoire sharing. As a proxy for the pre-selection repertoire, out-of-frame TCRB sequences from naive cells were analyzed. TCRdb limited this immuneACCESS table to in-frame rearrangements with V and J called. A share of clones is missing; checked studies link under half to unresolved V genes, and the rest is unexplained. V and J calls and clone size are those listed in that table; D and trimming were worked out from the DNA. This sample has over 700,000 clones in its table, and roughly 17% of those were observed once. The top ten clones comprise 0.02% to 0.025% of the sample.

As concerns this clone: Its antigen is unknown. No much larger clonotype is one base removed from it; base qualities were not supplied.

Each donor gave one peripheral blood draw, averaging about 100 mL, which was collected into heparinised tubes. Using a panel that included CD45RO, CCR7, CD25, CD127, CD95 and CD27, naive, central memory, regulatory and stem cell-like memory CD4+ T cells were sorted on a BD FACSAria II. A purity above 98% was achieved for all sorted populations. Right away, PBMCs were isolated by Lymphoprep density gradient centrifugation and were stained directly, with no culture step. To minimize batch effects, samples were stained and sorted in pairs, one healthy donor with one patient per experiment. The chain links TRBV12-2 with TRBJ2-5. TRBV12-2 is listed as a pseudogene. The origin of this receptor is a woman between 18 and 30 years old in good health. The sample was naive CD4+ T cells from blood. The meaning of the sample's cell subset or site label: true naive CD4+ T cells. The DNA sequence reads TGTGCAAGTCGCCCTAAACGGGGCAGAGTCCAAGAGACCCAGTACTTC. This yields the protein CASRPKRGRVQETQYF.